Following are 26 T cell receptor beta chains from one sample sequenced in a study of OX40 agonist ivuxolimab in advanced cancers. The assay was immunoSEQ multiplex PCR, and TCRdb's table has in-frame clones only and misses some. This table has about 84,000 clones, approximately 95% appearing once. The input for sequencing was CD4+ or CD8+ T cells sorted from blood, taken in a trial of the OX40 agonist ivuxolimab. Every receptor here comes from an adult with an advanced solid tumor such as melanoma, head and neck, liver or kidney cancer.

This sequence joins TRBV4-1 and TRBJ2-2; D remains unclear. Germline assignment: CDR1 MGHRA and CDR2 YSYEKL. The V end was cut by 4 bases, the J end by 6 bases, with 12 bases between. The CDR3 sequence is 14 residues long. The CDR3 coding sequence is TGCGCCAGCAGCCGCCGGTGGATTGCCGGGGAGCTGTTTTTT. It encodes CASSRRWIAGELFF.

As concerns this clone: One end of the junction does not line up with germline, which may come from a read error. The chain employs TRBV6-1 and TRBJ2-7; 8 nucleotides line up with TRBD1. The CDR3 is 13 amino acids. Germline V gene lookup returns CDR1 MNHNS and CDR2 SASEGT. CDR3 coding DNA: TGTGCCAGCAGACCTAAGGACAGGGAAAGCCCCTTCTTC. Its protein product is CASRPKDRESPFF.

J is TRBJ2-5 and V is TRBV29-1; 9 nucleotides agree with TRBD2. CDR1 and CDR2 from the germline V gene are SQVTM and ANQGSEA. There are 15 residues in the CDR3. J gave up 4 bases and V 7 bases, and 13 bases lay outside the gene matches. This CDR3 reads CSGRGLAGESETQYF. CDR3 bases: TGCAGCGGGCGGGGATTAGCGGGAGAGTCAGAGACCCAGTACTTC.

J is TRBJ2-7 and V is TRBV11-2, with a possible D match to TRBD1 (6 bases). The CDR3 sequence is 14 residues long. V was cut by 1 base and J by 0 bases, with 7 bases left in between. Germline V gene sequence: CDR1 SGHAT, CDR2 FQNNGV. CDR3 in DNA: TGTGCCAGCAGCTTAGGGACAGTCTCCTACGAGCAGTACTTC. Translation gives CASSLGTVSYEQYF.

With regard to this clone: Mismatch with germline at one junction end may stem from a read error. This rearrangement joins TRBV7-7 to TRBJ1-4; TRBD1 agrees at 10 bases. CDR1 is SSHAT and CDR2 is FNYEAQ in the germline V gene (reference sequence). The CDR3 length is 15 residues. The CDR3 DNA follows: TGTGCTAGCAGCCCAATGGGACAGGGGTGTGAAAAACTGTTTTTT. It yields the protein CASSPMGQGCEKLFF.

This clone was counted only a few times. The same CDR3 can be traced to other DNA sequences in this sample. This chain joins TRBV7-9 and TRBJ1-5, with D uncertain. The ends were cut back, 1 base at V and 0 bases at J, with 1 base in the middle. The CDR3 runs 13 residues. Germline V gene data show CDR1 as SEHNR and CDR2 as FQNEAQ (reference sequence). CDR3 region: CASSLDSNQPQHF. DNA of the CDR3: TGTGCCAGCAGCTTAGATAGCAATCAGCCCCAGCATTTT.

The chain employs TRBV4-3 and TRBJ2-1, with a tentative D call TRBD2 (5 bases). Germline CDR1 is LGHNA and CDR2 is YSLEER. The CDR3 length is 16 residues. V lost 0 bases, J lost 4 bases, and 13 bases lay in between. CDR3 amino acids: CASSQEFPSKYNEQFF. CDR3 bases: TGCGCCAGCAGCCAAGAGTTCCCTAGCAAATACAATGAGCAGTTCTTC.

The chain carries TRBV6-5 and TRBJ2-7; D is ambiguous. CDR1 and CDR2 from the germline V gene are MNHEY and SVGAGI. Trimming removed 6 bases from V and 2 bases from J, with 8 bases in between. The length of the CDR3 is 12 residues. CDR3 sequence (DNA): TGTGCCAGCAGGCCGACCCCCTACGAGCAGTACTTC. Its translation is CASRPTPYEQYF.

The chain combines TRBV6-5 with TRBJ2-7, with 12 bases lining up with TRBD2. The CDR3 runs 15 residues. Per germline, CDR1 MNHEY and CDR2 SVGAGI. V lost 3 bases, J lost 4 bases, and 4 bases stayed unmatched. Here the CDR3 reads CASSYLAGGMYEQYF. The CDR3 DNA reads TGTGCCAGCAGTTATCTAGCGGGAGGGATGTACGAGCAGTACTTC.

The CDR3, as DNA: TGTGCCAGCAGCGTAGAAAGCGGCGGCTGGGGTCTCTATGGCTACACCTTC. It codes for CASSVESGGWGLYGYTF. This sequence joins TRBV9 and TRBJ1-2; D gene uncertain. The V end was cut by 0 bases, the J end by 4 bases, with 19 bases between. CDR3 length equals 17 residues. Germline loops: CDR1 SGDLS, CDR2 YYNGEE.

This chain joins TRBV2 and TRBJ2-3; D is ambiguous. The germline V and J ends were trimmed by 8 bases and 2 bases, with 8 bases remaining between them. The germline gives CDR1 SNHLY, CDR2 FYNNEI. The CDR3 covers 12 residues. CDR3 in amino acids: CASRAPTDTQYF. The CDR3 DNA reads TGTGCCAGCCGGGCACCCACAGATACGCAGTATTTT. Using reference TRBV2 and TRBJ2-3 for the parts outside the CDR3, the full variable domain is EPEVTQTPSHQVTQMGQEVILRCVPISNHLYFYWYRQILGQKVEFLVSFYNNEISEKSEIFDDQFSVERPDGSNFTLKIRSTKLEDSAMYFCASRAPTDTQYFGPGTRLTVL.

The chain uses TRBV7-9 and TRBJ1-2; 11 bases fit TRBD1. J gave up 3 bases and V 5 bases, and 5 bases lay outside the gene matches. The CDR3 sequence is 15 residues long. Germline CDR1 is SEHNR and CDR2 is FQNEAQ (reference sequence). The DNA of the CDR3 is TGTGCCAGCAGCGTCGGACAGGGGGCGGACTATGGCTACACCTTC. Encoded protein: CASSVGQGADYGYTF.

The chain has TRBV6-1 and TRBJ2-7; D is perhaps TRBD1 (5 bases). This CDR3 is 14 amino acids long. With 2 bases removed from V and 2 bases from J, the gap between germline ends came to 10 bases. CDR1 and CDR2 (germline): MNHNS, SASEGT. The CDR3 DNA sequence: TGTGCCAGCAGTGAAAGGCCGACAGCCTACGAGCAGTACTTC. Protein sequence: CASSERPTAYEQYF.

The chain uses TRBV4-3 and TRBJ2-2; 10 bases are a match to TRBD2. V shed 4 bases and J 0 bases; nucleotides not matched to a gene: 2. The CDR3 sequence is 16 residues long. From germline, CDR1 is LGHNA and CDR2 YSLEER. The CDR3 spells CASSRGLAANTGELFF. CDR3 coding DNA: TGCGCCAGCAGCCGAGGACTAGCGGCGAACACCGGGGAGCTGTTTTTT.

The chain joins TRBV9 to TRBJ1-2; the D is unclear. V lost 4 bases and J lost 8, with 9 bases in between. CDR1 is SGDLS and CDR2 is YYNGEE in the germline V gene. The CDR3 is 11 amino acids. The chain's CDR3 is CASSSHGGYTF. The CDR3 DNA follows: TGTGCCAGCAGCTCTCATGGCGGCTACACCTTC.

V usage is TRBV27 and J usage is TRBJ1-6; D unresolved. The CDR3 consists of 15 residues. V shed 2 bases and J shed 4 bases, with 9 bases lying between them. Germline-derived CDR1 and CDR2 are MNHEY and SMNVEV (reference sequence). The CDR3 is CASSLRAGYNSPLHF. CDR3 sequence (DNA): TGTGCCAGCAGTTTAAGGGCTGGATATAATTCACCCCTCCACTTT.

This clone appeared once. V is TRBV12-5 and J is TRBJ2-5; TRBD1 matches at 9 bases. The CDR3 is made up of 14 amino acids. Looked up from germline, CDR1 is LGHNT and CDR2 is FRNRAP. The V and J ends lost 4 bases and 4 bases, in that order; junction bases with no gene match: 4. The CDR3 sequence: CASGWTGEGETQYF. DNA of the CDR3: TGTGCTAGTGGTTGGACAGGGGAGGGAGAGACCCAGTACTTC.

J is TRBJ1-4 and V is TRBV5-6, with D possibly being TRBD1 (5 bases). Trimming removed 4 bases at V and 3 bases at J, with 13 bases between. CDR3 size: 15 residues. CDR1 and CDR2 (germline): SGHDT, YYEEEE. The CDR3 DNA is TGTGCCAGCAGCAATCCAGGGTCAGCTAATGAAAAACTGTTTTTT. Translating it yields CASSNPGSANEKLFF.

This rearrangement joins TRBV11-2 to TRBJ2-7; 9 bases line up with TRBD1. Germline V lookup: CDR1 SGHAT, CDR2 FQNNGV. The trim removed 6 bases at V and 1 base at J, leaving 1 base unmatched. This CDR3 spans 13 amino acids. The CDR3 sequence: CASRDRGSYEQYF. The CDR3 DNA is TGTGCCAGCAGGGACAGGGGTTCCTACGAGCAGTACTTC.

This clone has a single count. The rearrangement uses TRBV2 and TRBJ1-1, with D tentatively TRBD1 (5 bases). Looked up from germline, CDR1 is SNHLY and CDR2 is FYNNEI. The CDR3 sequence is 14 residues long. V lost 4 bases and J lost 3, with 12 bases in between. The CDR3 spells CASSGRAGYTEAFF. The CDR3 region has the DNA TGTGCCAGCAGTGGCCGGGCAGGGTACACTGAAGCTTTCTTT.

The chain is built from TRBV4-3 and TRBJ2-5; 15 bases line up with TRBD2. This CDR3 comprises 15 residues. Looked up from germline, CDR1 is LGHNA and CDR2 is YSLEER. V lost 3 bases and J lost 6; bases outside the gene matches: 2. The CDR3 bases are TGCGCCAGCAGCCAGGGACTAGCGGGAGGACAGACCCAGTACTTC. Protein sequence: CASSQGLAGGQTQYF.

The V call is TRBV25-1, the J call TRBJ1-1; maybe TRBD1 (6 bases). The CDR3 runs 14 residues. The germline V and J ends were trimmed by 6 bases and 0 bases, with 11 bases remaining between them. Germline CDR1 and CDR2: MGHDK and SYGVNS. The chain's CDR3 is CASRQGAMNTEAFF. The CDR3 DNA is TGTGCCAGCAGACAGGGAGCAATGAACACTGAAGCTTTCTTT.

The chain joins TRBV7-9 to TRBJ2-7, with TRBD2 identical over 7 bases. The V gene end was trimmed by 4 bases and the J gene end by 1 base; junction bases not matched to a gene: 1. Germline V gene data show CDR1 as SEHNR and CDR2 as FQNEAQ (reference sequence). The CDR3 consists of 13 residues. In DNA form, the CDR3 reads TGTGCCAGCAGCTGGGGGGGTTCCTACGAGCAGTACTTC. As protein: CASSWGGSYEQYF.

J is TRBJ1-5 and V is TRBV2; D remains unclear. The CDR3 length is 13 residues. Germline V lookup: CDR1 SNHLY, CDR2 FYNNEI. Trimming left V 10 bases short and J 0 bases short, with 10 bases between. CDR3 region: CAIARYSNQPQHF. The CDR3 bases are TGTGCCATCGCCCGATATAGCAATCAGCCCCAGCATTTT.

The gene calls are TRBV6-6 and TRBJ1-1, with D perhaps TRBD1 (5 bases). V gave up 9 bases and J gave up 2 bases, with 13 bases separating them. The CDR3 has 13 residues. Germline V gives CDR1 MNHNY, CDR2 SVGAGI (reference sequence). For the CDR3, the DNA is TGTGCCAGGGGGCCCTCTCGTAACACTGAAGCTTTCTTT. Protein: CARGPSRNTEAFF.

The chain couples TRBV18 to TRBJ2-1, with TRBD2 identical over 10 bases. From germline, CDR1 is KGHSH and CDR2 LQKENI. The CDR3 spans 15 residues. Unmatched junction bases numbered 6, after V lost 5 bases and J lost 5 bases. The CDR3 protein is CASSGEREGHNEQFF. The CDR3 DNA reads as TGTGCCAGCTCAGGGGAGCGGGAGGGCCACAATGAGCAGTTCTTC.